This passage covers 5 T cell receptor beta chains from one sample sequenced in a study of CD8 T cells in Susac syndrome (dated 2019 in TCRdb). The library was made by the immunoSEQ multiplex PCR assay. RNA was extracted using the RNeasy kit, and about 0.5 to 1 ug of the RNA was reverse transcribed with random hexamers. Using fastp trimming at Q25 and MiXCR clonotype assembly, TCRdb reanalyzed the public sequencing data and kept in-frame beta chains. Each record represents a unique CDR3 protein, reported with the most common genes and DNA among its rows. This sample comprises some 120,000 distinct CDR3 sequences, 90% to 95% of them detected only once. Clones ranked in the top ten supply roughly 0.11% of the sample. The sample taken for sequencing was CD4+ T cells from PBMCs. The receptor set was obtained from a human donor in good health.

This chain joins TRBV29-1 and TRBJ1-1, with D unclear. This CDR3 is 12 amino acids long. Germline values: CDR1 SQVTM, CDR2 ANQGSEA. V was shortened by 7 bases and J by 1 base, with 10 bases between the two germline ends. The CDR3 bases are TGCAGCGCGGACTTCCGGAACACTGAAGCTTTCTTT. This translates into CSADFRNTEAFF.

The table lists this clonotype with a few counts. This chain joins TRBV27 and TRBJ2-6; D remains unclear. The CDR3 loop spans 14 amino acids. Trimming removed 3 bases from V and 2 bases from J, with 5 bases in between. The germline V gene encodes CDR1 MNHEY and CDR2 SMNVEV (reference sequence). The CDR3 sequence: CASSLRPGANVLTF. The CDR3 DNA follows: TGTGCCAGCAGTTTGCGACCTGGGGCCAACGTCCTGACTTTC.

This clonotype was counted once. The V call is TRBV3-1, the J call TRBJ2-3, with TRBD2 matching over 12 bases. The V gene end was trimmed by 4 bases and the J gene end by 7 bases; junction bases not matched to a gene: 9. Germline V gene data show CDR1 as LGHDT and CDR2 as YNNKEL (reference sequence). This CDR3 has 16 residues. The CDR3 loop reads CASSPISSGRANTQYF. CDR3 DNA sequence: TGTGCCAGCAGCCCTATTTCTAGCGGGAGGGCCAATACGCAGTATTTT.

The DNA of the CDR3 is TGTGCCAGCAGTTTAGCAGGACAGCCTTATAGCAATCAGCCCCAGCATTTT. It yields the protein CASSLAGQPYSNQPQHF. The V gene is TRBV12-3 or TRBV12-4, the J gene TRBJ1-5; possible D gene TRBD1, 6 bases. The CDR3 covers 17 residues. V lost 0 bases to trimming and J lost 0 bases, with 12 bases between them.

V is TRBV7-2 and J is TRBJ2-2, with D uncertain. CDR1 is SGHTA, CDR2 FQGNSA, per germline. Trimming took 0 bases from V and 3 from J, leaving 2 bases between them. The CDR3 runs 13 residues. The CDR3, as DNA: TGTGCCAGCAGCTTAGCGGACACCGGGGAGCTGTTTTTT. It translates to CASSLADTGELFF.